These 15 T cell receptor beta chains were all obtained from the same sample, sequenced in a study of T cell repertoires in cytomegalovirus infection. TCRdb used MiXCR to reprocess the reads, holding one entry per CDR3 protein. The data contain some 940,000 distinct CDR3 sequences, 30% to 40% of them seen just once; the ten biggest clones take up more than 12%. These receptors' antigens are unknown. This material consisted of cultured CD8+ T cells from PBMCs, taken from culture after CMV antigen stimulation. The receptor set was obtained from a human donor in good health (CMV status not recorded). Some clones in this sample may be carry-over from other donors' samples.

This clonotype was counted many times. The gene calls are TRBV7-6 and TRBJ2-3, with unresolved D. The CDR3 runs to 14 residues. Germline CDR1 reads SGHVS; CDR2 reads FNYEAQ. The germline V and J ends were trimmed by 5 bases and 2 bases, with 11 bases remaining between them. CDR3 sequence (DNA): TGTGCCAGCAGCCGCGCAGAGATCACAGATACGCAGTATTTT. Its protein is CASSRAEITDTQYF.

The CDR3 coding sequence is TGTGCCACCAACTACTCAGACAGGTTGATAACCCAGTACTTC. Protein product: CATNYSDRLITQYF. The chain recombines TRBV12-3 or TRBV12-4 with TRBJ2-5; D might be TRBD1 (6 bases). Deletions cut 10 bases from V and 8 bases from J, with 23 bases between. This CDR3 contains 14 residues.

The chain carries TRBV11-3 and TRBJ2-1, with D unresolved. The CDR3 length is 15 residues. Trimming cost V 4 bases and J 5 bases, with 15 bases left between them. In germline, CDR1 is SGHNT, CDR2 YENEEA. CDR3 amino acids: CASSSPSSPNNEQFF. The CDR3 DNA sequence: TGTGCCAGCAGCTCCCCCTCATCCCCAAACAATGAGCAGTTCTTC.

This chain uses TRBV27 with TRBJ1-2; D not resolved. V lost 5 bases and J lost 0, with 10 bases in between. This CDR3 has 14 amino acids. The germline V gene has CDR1 MNHEY and CDR2 SMNVEV (reference sequence). In DNA, the CDR3 is TGTGCCAGCAGTCTTAGAGCCTCTAACTATGGCTACACCTTC. Amino acids: CASSLRASNYGYTF.

This clonotype appeared once. This chain joins TRBV15 and TRBJ1-1, with 8 bases lining up with TRBD1. The CDR3 has 17 residues. The V gene end was trimmed by 1 base and the J gene end by 3 bases; junction bases not matched to a gene: 10. Germline lookup yields CDR1 LNHNV and CDR2 YYDKDF (reference sequence). The CDR3 sequence is CATSRAPTGAWDTEAFF. For the CDR3, the DNA is TGTGCCACCAGCAGAGCCCCGACAGGGGCATGGGACACTGAAGCTTTCTTT. Based on the CDR3 plus reference TRBV15 and TRBJ1-1, the full variable domain is DAMVIQNPRYQVTQFGKPVTLSCSQTLNHNVMYWYQQKSSQAPKLLFHYYDKDFNNEADTPDNFQSRRPNTSFCFLDIRSPGLGDTAMYLCATSRAPTGAWDTEAFFGQGTRLTVV.

This clonotype was counted many times. J is TRBJ1-1 and V is TRBV7-2, with D possibly being TRBD1 (5 bases). From germline, CDR1 is SGHTA and CDR2 FQGNSA. With 4 bases removed from V and 6 bases from J, the gap between germline ends came to 9 bases. This CDR3 contains 12 residues. The DNA for the CDR3 is TGTGCCAGCAGCTCGACAGATCCTGAAGCTTTCTTT. This gives the protein CASSSTDPEAFF.

In this sample, this clonotype turned up a few times. This sequence joins TRBV6-6 and TRBJ1-1; maybe TRBD1 (5 bases). This CDR3 spans 14 amino acids. Germline V lookup: CDR1 MNHNY, CDR2 SVGAGI (reference sequence). V lost 5 bases to trimming and J lost 6 bases, with 16 bases between them. The CDR3 sequence is CASSGQGVIAEAFF. In DNA form, the CDR3 reads TGTGCCAGCAGTGGCCAGGGTGTGATCGCTGAAGCTTTCTTT.

This clonotype occurred a few times. A read error may account for a junction end that differs from germline. The chain employs TRBV7-2 and TRBJ2-3, with D perhaps given as TRBD1 or TRBD2 (5 bases each). This CDR3 is built from 16 residues. Germline loops: CDR1 SGHTA, CDR2 FQGNSA. CDR3 amino acids: CASSLAGLTSTDTQYF. As DNA, the CDR3 is TGTGCCAGCAGCCTAGCAGGGCTAACTAGCACAGATACGCAGTATTTT.

This clonotype was counted a few times. This chain links TRBV27 with TRBJ2-1; D assignment may be TRBD1 or TRBD2 (5 bases each). Trimming took off 4 bases at V and 8 bases at J, with 18 bases between the two ends. There are 15 residues in the CDR3. CDR1 MNHEY and CDR2 SMNVEV come from the germline V gene (reference sequence). This CDR3 reads CASSWRARAGDEQFF. In nucleotides, the CDR3 is TGTGCCAGCAGTTGGCGGGCCAGGGCCGGGGATGAGCAGTTCTTC.

The chain joins TRBV27 to TRBJ1-1; D remains unclear. Germline CDR1 is MNHEY and CDR2 is SMNVEV (reference sequence). Trimming took off 0 bases at V and 0 bases at J, with 8 bases between the two ends. CDR3 size: 15 residues. The chain's CDR3 is CASSLSEAMNTEAFF. The CDR3 DNA reads TGTGCCAGCAGTTTATCGGAGGCAATGAACACTGAAGCTTTCTTT.

Many counts were recorded for this clonotype. V usage is TRBV7-2 and J usage is TRBJ2-3; D gene uncertain. This CDR3 contains 16 residues. Germline V lookup: CDR1 SGHTA, CDR2 FQGNSA. Trimming pared 3 bases from V and 2 bases from J, leaving 15 bases between. In nucleotides, the CDR3 is TGTGCCAGCAGCTTCGAATTCCTTTCCCCCACAGATACGCAGTATTTT. Its translation: CASSFEFLSPTDTQYF.

This chain joins TRBV5-6 and TRBJ2-7; the D is unclear. The CDR3 has 13 amino acids. The V end lost 1 base, the J end lost 3 bases, and 8 bases lay between the germline ends. Germline V gives CDR1 SGHDT, CDR2 YYEEEE. CDR3 in DNA: TGTGCCAGCAGCTTGACACCGGACTACGAGCAGTACTTC. Residues: CASSLTPDYEQYF.

This clonotype was picked up many times. The chain carries TRBV7-8 and TRBJ2-6; D might be TRBD1 (6 bases). V was shortened by 6 bases and J by 0 bases, with 21 bases between the two germline ends. The CDR3 extends over 19 amino acids. The germline gives CDR1 SGHVS, CDR2 FQNEAQ. CDR3 coding DNA: TGTGCCAGCAGTCCCCCCCACCGACAGGAATACTCTGGGGCCAACGTCCTGACTTTC. Translating it yields CASSPPHRQEYSGANVLTF.

V is TRBV6-2 or TRBV6-3 and J is TRBJ2-5; 8 positions agree with TRBD1. Losses at the gene ends were 6 bases for V and 3 bases for J; bases not matched to a gene: 9. The CDR3 extends over 15 amino acids. In germline, CDR1 is MNHEY, CDR2 SVGEGT. DNA for the CDR3: TGTGCCAGCAGAAATTCAGGGGGCGGGAAAGAGACCCAGTACTTC. Protein product: CASRNSGGGKETQYF.

This clonotype was seen once. The chain links TRBV28 to TRBJ2-1; 9 bases fit TRBD2. This CDR3 has 18 residues. The germline V gene encodes CDR1 MDHEN and CDR2 SYDVKM. The V gene end was trimmed by 3 bases and the J gene end by 4 bases; junction bases not matched to a gene: 13. Written as DNA, the CDR3 is TGTGCCAGCAGTTTCCCATCGGCGGGGGGGCGAGGGTACAATGAGCAGTTCTTC. This encodes CASSFPSAGGRGYNEQFF.